This T cell receptor beta chain was recovered during a study of cytomegalovirus exposure and HLA in healthy donors. Turning to this clone: The antigen remains unidentified.

PCR primers comprised 60 Vbeta and 13 Jbeta primers. Some clones are missing from TCRdb's copy, which holds only in-frame ones; the method was immunoSEQ multiplex PCR. Of about 140,000 clones listed, around 75% are singletons. Between the trimmed V and J ends, which lost 0 bases and 5 bases, there was a span of 11 bases. CDR1 and CDR2 from the germline V gene are SGHDT and YYEEEE. This CDR3 comprises 14 residues. Study-level findings and limits: Most TCRs appeared rarely, but some public TCRs recurred in many donors. In a later analysis, around 18,000 TCR beta sequences were associated with HLA alleles at 0.05 false discovery rate. There were several of the most significant clusters that appeared linked to common viral pathogens in a later analysis. Accurate prediction of HLA-A and HLA-B alleles (for most subjects) was reportedly achieved from TCR beta sequences.

The chain employs TRBV5-6 and TRBJ2-5; possible D gene TRBD2, 6 bases. The TCR originated in a female donor in good health and CMV-seronegative. The source material was PBMCs. CDR3 protein: CASSLGGERETQYF. CDR3 coding DNA: TGTGCCAGCAGCTTGGGGGGGGAGCGGGAGACCCAGTACTTC.